Listed below are T cell receptor beta chains from one sample, sequenced in a study of blood T cell repertoires in COVID-19. Assay used: immunoSEQ multiplex PCR; TCRdb lists only in-frame clones, some missing. The repertoire holds fewer than 350,000 clones, with about nine tenths as singletons. Sequencing was performed on peripheral blood. The receptors were gathered from a woman aged 25 to 39 with COVID-19, enrolled during active disease. The CDR3 runs from the conserved cysteine through the conserved F or W. Fields, in order: V gene, clone size, D gene, J gene, CDR3 DNA, CDR3 protein. The D gene is left open where the match is weak. Only some rows state a clone size, as once, few, many or a class for expanded clones.

>TRBV4-1|once|TRBD1|TRBJ2-1
TGCGCCAGCAGCCAAGATCTGGGACAGGGGTACAATGAGCAGTTCTTC
CASSQDLGQGYNEQFF
>TRBV28|.|.|TRBJ2-3
TGTGCCAGCAGTGCTCACAAAGGGGCCAGCACAGATACGCAGTATTTT
CASSAHKGASTDTQYF
>TRBV2|.|TRBD1|TRBJ1-2
TGTGCCAGCATCTCATTTTGGGACAGCCTACACAATGGCTACACCTTC
CASISFWDSLHNGYTF
>TRBV6-6|.|TRBD1|TRBJ1-1
TGTGCCAGCAGTCCCCGGACAGGTAGGGACTCTCAGGGGTATATCGACACTGAAGCTTTCTTT
CASSPRTGRDSQGYIDTEAFF
>TRBV5-5|once|.|TRBJ2-1
TGTGCCAGCAGCTTGGACCTTACGGGGGGCGGGTATGAGCAGTTCTTC
CASSLDLTGGGYEQFF
>TRBV4-1|.|TRBD2|TRBJ2-5
TGCGCCAGCAGCCAAGAACGGGTAGCGGGGTCAGAGACCCAGTACTTC
CASSQERVAGSETQYF
>TRBV14|.|.|TRBJ1-4
TGTGCCAGCAGCCATTCCTCGACAGGAAGAGTTGGAAAACTGTTTTTT
CASSHSSTGRVGKLFF
>TRBV5-1|few|.|TRBJ2-5
TGCGCCAGCAGCCCAGACAGTCAAGAGACCCAGTACTTC
CASSPDSQETQYF
>TRBV2|.|.|TRBJ1-1
TGTGCCAGCAGCCTTCGGGGGGCCCTTGTTGAAGCTTTCTTT
CASSLRGALVEAFF
>TRBV5-6|.|TRBD2|TRBJ2-3
TGTGCCAGCAGATCCTACTGGGCGGGAGAGAGCACAGATACGCAGTATTTT
CASRSYWAGESTDTQYF
>TRBV27|once|.|TRBJ2-7
TGTGCCAGCAGCCCACTCGGTCGCGAGCAGTACTTC
CASSPLGREQYF
>TRBV4-2|.|.|TRBJ2-5
TGTGCCAGCAGCCCGGGTGAGGCGTACCAAGAGACCCAGTACTTC
CASSPGEAYQETQYF
>TRBV30|.|.|TRBJ1-5
TGTGCCTGGAGTATTGACAGCTTTAATCAGCCCCAGCATTTT
CAWSIDSFNQPQHF
>TRBV5-8|.|.|TRBJ1-2
TGTGCCAGCAGCTTGAATCGAGGACATCTATATGGCTACACCTTC
CASSLNRGHLYGYTF
>TRBV5-1|.|.|TRBJ2-5
TGCGCCAGCAGAGCCAACTCAGGTGCCGAGTCCCAGTACTTC
CASRANSGAESQYF
>TRBV12-3/TRBV12-4|.|.|TRBJ2-7
TGTGCCAGCAGTTTTGCAGGGGCCCCAGGGGAGTACTTC
CASSFAGAPGEYF
>TRBV28|.|.|TRBJ2-7
TGTGCCAGCAGTTACGAACTCTCCTACGAGCAGTACTTC
CASSYELSYEQYF
>TRBV4-1|once|.|TRBJ1-6
TGCGCCAGCAGTGGGTCCCTGGGAGGGCCCGGGCTTAATAATTCACCCCTCCACTTT
CASSGSLGGPGLNNSPLHF
>TRBV9|few|.|TRBJ2-3
TGTGCCAGCAGCGTACTACCCAGCACAGATACGCAGTATTTT
CASSVLPSTDTQYF
>TRBV19|.|.|TRBJ1-5
TGTGCCAGTAGTTGGGGGGGGTCGGGCAATCAGCCCCAGCATTTT
CASSWGGSGNQPQHF
>TRBV5-1|.|TRBD1|TRBJ2-6
TGCGCCAGCAGCATCGCCGGGACAGTGGGATTAAGCTCTGGGGCCAACGTCCTGACTTTC
CASSIAGTVGLSSGANVLTF
>TRBV7-9|.|.|TRBJ2-7
TGTGCCAGCAGCTTAATTTTACAGGGCCGGAACGAGCAGTACTTC
CASSLILQGRNEQYF
>TRBV6-5|few|.|TRBJ1-5
TGTGCCAGCAAAGTGCGGGGCAGCAATCAGCCCCAGCATTTT
CASKVRGSNQPQHF
>TRBV2|.|.|TRBJ2-3
TGTGCCAGCAGTGAAACATTCGGGGTCACAGATACGCAGTATTTT
CASSETFGVTDTQYF
>TRBV7-2|.|.|TRBJ2-5
TGTGCCAGCAGCTCCTACCGGGAGACCCAGTACTTC
CASSSYRETQYF
>TRBV18|once|TRBD1|TRBJ1-1
TGTGCCAGCTCAAGCAATACAGGGGGGACTGAAGCTTTCTTT
CASSSNTGGTEAFF
>TRBV5-1|.|.|TRBJ2-3
TGCGCCAGCAGCTTGGACTACACAGATACGCAGTATTTT
CASSLDYTDTQYF
>TRBV5-1|.|.|TRBJ1-2
TGCGCCAGCAGCTTGGTACCCGGGAACTATGGCTACACCTTC
CASSLVPGNYGYTF
>TRBV6-5|.|TRBD1|TRBJ1-6
TGTGCCAGCAGTTACAGGGGACAGCGAAATAATTCACCCCTCCACTTT
CASSYRGQRNNSPLHF
>TRBV11-3|.|.|TRBJ2-3
TGTGCCAGCAGCTTAGGAGGGGGGGCCGTGTCAGATACGCAGTATTTT
CASSLGGGAVSDTQYF
>TRBV19|once|.|TRBJ1-1
TGTGCCAGTAGTATCTCGACAGCCAACACTGAAGCTTTCTTT
CASSISTANTEAFF
>TRBV5-1|.|.|TRBJ2-7
TGCGCCAGCAGCTTGGAGGTGGCCAGGGGGGCGGCTTCCTACGAGCAGTACTTC
CASSLEVARGAASYEQYF
>TRBV3-1/TRBV3-2|few|.|TRBJ1-2
TGTGCCAGCAGCCCTTTAGGGGTTTACAATGGCTACACCTTC
CASSPLGVYNGYTF
>TRBV9|.|.|TRBJ1-3
TGTGCCAGCAAACAGGGTATTTCAGTTGGAAACACCATATATTTT
CASKQGISVGNTIYF
>TRBV9|.|TRBD1|TRBJ2-3
TGTGCCAGCAGCGAGGACAGGAGCACAGATACGCAGTATTTT
CASSEDRSTDTQYF
>TRBV5-1|.|.|TRBJ1-1
TGCGCCAGCAGCCCGGCGGGGAGGGGTGGCCGGTTTAGGGACACTGAAGCTTTCTTT
CASSPAGRGGRFRDTEAFF
>TRBV6-6|.|TRBD2|TRBJ2-1
TGTGCCAGCAGTGGGGACTACGACAATGAGCAGTTCTTC
CASSGDYDNEQFF
>TRBV19|.|TRBD1|TRBJ1-3
TGTGCCAGTATCGAGGGCCCCGGGACAGCTGGAAACACCATATATTTT
CASIEGPGTAGNTIYF
>TRBV5-4|.|TRBD1|TRBJ2-5
TGTGCCAGCAGCCATGACAGGGTAGTAGTTGGGCAAGAGACCCAGTACTTC
CASSHDRVVVGQETQYF
>TRBV15|.|TRBD1|TRBJ1-2
TGTGCCACCAGCAGCGGTTACAGGGGTGGCTATGGCTACACCTTC
CATSSGYRGGYGYTF
>TRBV6-5|.|TRBD1|TRBJ1-1
TGTGCCAGCAGGGGGCAGGGGGCAGCGACTGAAGCTTTCTTT
CASRGQGAATEAFF
>TRBV30|.|TRBD1|TRBJ1-4
TGTGCCTGGAGCGAATCCAGGGGGACTAATGAAAAACTGTTTTTT
CAWSESRGTNEKLFF
>TRBV18|.|.|TRBJ2-2
TGTGCCAGCTCAGTGCAGGTGACGAACACCGGGGAGCTGTTTTTT
CASSVQVTNTGELFF
>TRBV11-2|.|.|TRBJ2-6
TGTGCCAGCAGCTTAGTTGGCGGGTATGGGGCCAACGTCCTGACTTTC
CASSLVGGYGANVLTF
>TRBV19|.|.|TRBJ2-7
TGTGCCAGTAGTATAGGTCGGAGGAAAGTGTACTTC
CASSIGRRKVYF
>TRBV27|.|.|TRBJ2-3
TGTGCCAGCAGTTTACTCGCGGGGAGCACAGATACGCAGTATTTT
CASSLLAGSTDTQYF
>TRBV19|.|.|TRBJ1-2
TGTGCCAGTAGTTTGACAGGCCTTGGCTACACCTTC
CASSLTGLGYTF
>TRBV28|.|.|TRBJ2-7
TGTGCCAGCACCTCATGGGCCGTGAGAGAGCAGTACTTC
CASTSWAVREQYF
>TRBV2|.|TRBD1|TRBJ1-2
TGTGCCAGCAGTGACAGGGGGATAGGCGGCTACACCTTC
CASSDRGIGGYTF
>TRBV29-1|.|.|TRBJ1-4
TGCAGCGCAAAGGACAGCGGACTGTTTTTT
CSAKDSGLFF
>TRBV10-3|.|.|TRBJ2-3
TGTGCCATCAGTGAACCGGGACATCATACAGATACGCAGTATTTT
CAISEPGHHTDTQYF
>TRBV16|.|.|TRBJ2-7
TGTGCCAGCAGCCAATCGGCGACAGGAAGCTACGAGCAGTACTTC
CASSQSATGSYEQYF
>TRBV10-1|.|.|TRBJ2-2
TGCGCCAGCAGGGCCTCTACAGCAACCGGGGAGCTGTTTTTT
CASRASTATGELFF